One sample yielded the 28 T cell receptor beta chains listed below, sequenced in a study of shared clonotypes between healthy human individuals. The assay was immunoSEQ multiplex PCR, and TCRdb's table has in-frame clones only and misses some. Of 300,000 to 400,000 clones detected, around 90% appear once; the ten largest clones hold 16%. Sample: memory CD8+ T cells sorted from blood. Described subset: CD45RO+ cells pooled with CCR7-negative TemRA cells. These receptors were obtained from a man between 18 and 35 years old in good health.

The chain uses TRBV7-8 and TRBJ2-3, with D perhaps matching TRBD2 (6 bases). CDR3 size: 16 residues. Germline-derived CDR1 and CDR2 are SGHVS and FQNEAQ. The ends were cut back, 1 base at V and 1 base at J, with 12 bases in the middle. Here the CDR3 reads CASSLGGLGGTDTQYF. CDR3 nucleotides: TGTGCCAGCAGCTTAGGGGGACTGGGCGGCACAGATACGCAGTATTTT.

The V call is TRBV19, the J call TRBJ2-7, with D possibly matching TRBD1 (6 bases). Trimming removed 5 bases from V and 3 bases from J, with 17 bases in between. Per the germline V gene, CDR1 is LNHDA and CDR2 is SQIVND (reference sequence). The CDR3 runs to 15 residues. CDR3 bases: TGTGCCAGTAGTGAGGACAGAGGGATTTTCTACGAGCAGTACTTC. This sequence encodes CASSEDRGIFYEQYF. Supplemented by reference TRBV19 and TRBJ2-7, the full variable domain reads DGGITQSPKYLFRKEGQNVTLSCEQNLNHDAMYWYRQDPGQGLRLIYYSQIVNDFQKGDIAEGYSVSREKKESFPLTVTSAQKNPTAFYLCASSEDRGIFYEQYFGPGTRLTVT.

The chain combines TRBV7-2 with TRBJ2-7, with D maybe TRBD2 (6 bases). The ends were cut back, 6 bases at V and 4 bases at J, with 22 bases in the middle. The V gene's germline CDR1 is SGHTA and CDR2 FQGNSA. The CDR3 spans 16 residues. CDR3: CASRDIWGSSVYEQYF. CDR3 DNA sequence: TGTGCCAGCAGGGATATATGGGGATCTAGCGTATACGAGCAGTACTTC.

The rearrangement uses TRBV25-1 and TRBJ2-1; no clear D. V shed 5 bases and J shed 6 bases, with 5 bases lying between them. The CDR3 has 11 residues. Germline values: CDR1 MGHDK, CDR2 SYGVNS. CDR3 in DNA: TGTGCCAGCAGTAAAACCAATGAGCAGTTCTTC. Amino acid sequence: CASSKTNEQFF.

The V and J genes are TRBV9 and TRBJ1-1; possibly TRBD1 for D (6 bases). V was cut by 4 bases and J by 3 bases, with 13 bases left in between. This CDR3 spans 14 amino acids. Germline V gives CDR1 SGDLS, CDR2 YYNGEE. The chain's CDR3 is CASSYPPGDTEAFF. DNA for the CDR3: TGTGCCAGCAGCTACCCTCCAGGGGACACTGAAGCTTTCTTT.

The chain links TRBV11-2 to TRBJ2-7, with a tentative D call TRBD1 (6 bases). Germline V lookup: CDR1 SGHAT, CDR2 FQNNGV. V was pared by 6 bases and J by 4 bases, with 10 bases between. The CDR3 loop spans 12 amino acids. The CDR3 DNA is TGTGCCAGCAGAGCCACAGGGTACGAGCAGTACTTC. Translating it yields CASRATGYEQYF.

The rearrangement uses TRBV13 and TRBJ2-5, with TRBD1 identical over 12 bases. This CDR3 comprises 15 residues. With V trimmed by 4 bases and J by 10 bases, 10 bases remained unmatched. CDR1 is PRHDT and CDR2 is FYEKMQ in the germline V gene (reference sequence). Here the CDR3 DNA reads TGTGCCAGCAGCTCCCGGGACAGGGGGCGGTTTAGCCAGTACTTC. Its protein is CASSSRDRGRFSQYF.

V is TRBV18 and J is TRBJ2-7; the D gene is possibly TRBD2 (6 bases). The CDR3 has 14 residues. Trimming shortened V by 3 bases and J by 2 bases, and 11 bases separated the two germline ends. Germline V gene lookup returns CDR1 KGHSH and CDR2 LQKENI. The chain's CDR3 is CASSPRDFAYEQYF. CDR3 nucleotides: TGTGCCAGCTCACCTCGGGACTTTGCCTACGAGCAGTACTTC. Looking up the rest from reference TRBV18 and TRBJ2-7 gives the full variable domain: NAGVMQNPRHLVRRRGQEARLRCSPMKGHSHVYWYRQLPEEGLKFMVYLQKENIIDESGMPKERFSAEFPKEGPSILRIQQVVRGDSAAYFCASSPRDFAYEQYFGPGTRLTVT.

The CDR3 bases are TGCGCCAGCAGCCCTACCGAGGTAAACGAAAAACTGTTTTTT. As protein: CASSPTEVNEKLFF. The gene calls are TRBV4-3 and TRBJ1-4; D is unresolved. The CDR3 runs to 14 residues. Between the trimmed V and J ends, which lost 4 bases and 8 bases, there was a span of 14 bases. Germline CDR1 is LGHNA and CDR2 is YSLEER.

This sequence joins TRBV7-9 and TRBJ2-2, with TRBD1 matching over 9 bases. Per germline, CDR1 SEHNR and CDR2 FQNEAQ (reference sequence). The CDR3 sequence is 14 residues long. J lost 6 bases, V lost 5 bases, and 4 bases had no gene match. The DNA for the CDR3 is TGTGCCAGCAGCGCAGGACAGGGGTCCGGGGAGCTGTTTTTT. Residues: CASSAGQGSGELFF.

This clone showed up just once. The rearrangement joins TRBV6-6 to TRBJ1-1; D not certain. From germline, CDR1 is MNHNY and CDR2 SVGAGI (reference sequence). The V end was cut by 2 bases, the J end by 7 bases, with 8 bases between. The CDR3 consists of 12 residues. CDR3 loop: CASSYPKVEAFF. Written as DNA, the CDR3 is TGTGCCAGCAGTTACCCTAAAGTTGAAGCTTTCTTT.

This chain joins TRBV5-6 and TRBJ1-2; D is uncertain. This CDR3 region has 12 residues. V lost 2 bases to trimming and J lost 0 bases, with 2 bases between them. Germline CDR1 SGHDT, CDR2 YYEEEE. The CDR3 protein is CASSFPNYGYTF. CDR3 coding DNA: TGTGCCAGCAGCTTTCCTAACTATGGCTACACCTTC. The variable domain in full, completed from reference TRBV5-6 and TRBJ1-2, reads DAGVTQSPTHLIKTRGQQVTLRCSPKSGHDTVSWYQQALGQGPQFIFQYYEEEERQRGNFPDRFSGHQFPNYSSELNVNALLLGDSALYLCASSFPNYGYTFGSGTRLTVV.

The CDR3 DNA reads as TGTGCCAGCAGAAGGGGGTACGAGCAGTACTTC. This sequence encodes CASRRGYEQYF. The chain has TRBV5-6 and TRBJ2-7, with D possibly being TRBD1 (6 bases). The germline V and J ends were trimmed by 5 bases and 4 bases, with 7 bases remaining between them. From germline, CDR1 is SGHDT and CDR2 YYEEEE. This CDR3 has 11 amino acids.

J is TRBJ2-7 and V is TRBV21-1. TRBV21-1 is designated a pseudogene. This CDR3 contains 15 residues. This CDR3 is CASSKSSRGPHEQYF. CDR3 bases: TGTGCCAGCAGCAAGAGTTCTAGGGGACCTCACGAGCAGTACTTC.

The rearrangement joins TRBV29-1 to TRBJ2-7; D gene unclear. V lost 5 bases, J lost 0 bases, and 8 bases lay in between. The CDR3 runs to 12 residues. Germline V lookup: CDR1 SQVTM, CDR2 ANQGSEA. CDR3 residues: CSVWVNSYEQYF. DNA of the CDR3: TGCAGCGTTTGGGTCAACTCCTACGAGCAGTACTTC.

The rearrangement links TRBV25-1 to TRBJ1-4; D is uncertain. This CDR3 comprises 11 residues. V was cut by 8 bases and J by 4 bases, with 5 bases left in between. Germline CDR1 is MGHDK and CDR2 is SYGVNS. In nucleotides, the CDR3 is TGTGCCAGCTTTGATAATGAAAAACTGTTTTTT. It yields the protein CASFDNEKLFF. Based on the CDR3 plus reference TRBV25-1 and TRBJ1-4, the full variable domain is EADIYQTPRYLVIGTGKKITLECSQTMGHDKMYWYQQDPGMELHLIHYSYGVNSTEKGDLSSESTVSRIRTEHFPLTLESARPSHTSQYLCASFDNEKLFFGSGTQLSVL.

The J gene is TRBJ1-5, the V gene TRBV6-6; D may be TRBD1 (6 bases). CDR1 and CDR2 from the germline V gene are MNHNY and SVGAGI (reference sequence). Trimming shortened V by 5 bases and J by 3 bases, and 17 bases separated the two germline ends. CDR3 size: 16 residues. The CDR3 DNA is TGTGCCAGCAGTCCCACACGGACAGATTTCAATCAGCCCCAGCATTTT. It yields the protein CASSPTRTDFNQPQHF.

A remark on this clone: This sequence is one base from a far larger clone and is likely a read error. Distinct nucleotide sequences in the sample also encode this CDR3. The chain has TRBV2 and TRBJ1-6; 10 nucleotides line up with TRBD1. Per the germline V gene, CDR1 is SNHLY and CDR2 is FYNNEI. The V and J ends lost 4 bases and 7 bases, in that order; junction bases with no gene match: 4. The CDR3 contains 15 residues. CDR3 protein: CASSGSTGGNSPLHF. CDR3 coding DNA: TGTGCCAGCAGTGGTTCGACAGGGGGCAATTCACCCCTCCACTTT.

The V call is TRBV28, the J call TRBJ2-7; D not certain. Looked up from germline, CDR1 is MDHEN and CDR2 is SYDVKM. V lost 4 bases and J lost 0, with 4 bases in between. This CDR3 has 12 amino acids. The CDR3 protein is CASSSLSYEQYF. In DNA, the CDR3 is TGTGCCAGCAGTTCCCTCTCCTACGAGCAGTACTTC.

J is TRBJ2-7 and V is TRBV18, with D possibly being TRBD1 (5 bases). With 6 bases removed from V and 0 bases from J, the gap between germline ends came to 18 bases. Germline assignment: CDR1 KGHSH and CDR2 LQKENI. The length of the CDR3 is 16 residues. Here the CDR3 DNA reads TGTGCCAGCTCTCGCTGGTTGCAGGGTCCCTCCTACGAGCAGTACTTC. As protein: CASSRWLQGPSYEQYF.

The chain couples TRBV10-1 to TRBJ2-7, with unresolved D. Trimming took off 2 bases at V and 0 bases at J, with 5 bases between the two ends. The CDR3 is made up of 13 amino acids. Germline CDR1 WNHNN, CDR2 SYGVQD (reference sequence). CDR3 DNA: TGCGCCAGCAGTGAGGACAACTCCTACGAGCAGTACTTC. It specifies CASSEDNSYEQYF.

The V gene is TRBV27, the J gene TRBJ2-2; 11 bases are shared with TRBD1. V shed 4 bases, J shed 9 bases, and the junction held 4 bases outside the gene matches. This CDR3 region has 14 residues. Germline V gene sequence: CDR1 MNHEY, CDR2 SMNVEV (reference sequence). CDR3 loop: CASSSGQGVRELFF. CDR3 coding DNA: TGTGCCAGCAGTTCGGGACAGGGGGTCCGGGAGCTGTTTTTT.

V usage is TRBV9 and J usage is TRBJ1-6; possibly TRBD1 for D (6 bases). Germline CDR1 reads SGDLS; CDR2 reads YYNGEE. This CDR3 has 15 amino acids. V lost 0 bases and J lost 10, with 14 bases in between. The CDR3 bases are TGTGCCAGCAGCGTAGCGGGGGGGCTTTGGTCACCCCTCCACTTT. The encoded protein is CASSVAGGLWSPLHF.

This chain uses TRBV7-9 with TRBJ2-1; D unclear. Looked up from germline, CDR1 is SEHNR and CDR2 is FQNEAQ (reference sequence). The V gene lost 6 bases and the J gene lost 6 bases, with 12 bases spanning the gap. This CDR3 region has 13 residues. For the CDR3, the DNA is TGTGCCAGCAGTCCCGAGAACCTCAATGAGCAGTTCTTC. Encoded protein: CASSPENLNEQFF.

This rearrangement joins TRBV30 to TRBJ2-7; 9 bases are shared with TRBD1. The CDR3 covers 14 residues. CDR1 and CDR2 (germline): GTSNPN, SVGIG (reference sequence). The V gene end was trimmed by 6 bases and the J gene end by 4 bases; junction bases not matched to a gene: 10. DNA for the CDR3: TGTGCCTGTACAACCGTTGGGACAGGGTACGAGCAGTACTTC. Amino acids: CACTTVGTGYEQYF.

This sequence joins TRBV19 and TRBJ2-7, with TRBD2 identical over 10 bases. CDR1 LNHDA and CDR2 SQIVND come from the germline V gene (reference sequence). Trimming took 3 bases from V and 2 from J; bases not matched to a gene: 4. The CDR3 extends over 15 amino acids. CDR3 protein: CASSIASGSPYEQYF. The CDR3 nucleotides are TGTGCCAGTAGTATCGCTAGCGGGAGCCCCTACGAGCAGTACTTC.

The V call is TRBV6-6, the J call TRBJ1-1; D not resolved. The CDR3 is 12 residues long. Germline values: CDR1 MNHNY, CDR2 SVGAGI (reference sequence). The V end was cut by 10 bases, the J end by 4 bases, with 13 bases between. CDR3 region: CATETDGTEAFF. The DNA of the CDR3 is TGTGCCACTGAGACGGATGGCACTGAAGCTTTCTTT.

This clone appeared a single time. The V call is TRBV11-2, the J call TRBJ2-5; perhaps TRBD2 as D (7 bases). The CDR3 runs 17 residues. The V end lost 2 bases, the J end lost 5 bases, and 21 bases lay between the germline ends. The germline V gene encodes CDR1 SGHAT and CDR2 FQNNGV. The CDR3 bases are TGTGCCAGCAGCTTACAGGGGAGGACTAGTGTCCGGGAGACCCAGTACTTC. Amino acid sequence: CASSLQGRTSVRETQYF.